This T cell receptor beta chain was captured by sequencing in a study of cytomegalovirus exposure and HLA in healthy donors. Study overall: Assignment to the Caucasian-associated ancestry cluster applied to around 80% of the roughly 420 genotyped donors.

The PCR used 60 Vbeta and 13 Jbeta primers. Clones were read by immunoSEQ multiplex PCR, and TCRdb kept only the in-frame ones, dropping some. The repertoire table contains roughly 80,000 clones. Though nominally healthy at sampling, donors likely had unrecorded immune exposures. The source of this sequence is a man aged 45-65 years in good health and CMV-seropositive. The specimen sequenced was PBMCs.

The CDR3 loop is CASSLEGQVNQPQHF. CDR3 bases: TGTGCCAGCAGCTTAGAGGGACAGGTCAATCAGCCCCAGCATTTT. The gene calls are TRBV7-2 and TRBJ1-5, with 8 bases fitting TRBD1. The trim removed 1 base at V and 3 bases at J, leaving 2 bases unmatched. The length of the CDR3 is 15 residues. Germline V gives CDR1 SGHTA, CDR2 FQGNSA.